This T cell receptor (beta chain) originates from a study of cytomegalovirus exposure and HLA in healthy donors. This CDR3 is built from 15 residues. Germline CDR1 SGHVS, CDR2 FNYEAQ. Losses at the gene ends were 3 bases for V and 2 bases for J; bases not matched to a gene: 1. 13 Jbeta primers and 60 Vbeta primers were used for the PCR. TCRdb keeps only in-frame clones here, not all; method: immunoSEQ multiplex PCR. This sample carries tens of thousands of clones, over 55% of them seen once, and the ten largest clones take around 6.3%. The chain has TRBV7-6 and TRBJ2-3; TRBD2 agrees at 11 bases. Sequenced sample: PBMCs. This clonotype originated in a woman aged 30 to 39 in good health and CMV-seronegative. CDR3 DNA sequence: TGTGCCAGCAGCTTGGGACTAGCGGTCACAGATACGCAGTATTTT. Amino acid sequence: CASSLGLAVTDTQYF.